This TCR beta chain comes out of a study of blood T cell repertoires in COVID-19. Assay used: immunoSEQ multiplex PCR; TCRdb lists only in-frame clones, some missing. The sample lists more than 300,000 clones, roughly 86% occurring once. This sequence originates from a woman in her 30s with COVID-19, enrolled during active disease. Sequenced material: peripheral blood.

CDR3 loop: CASVGGQRNTEAFF. The CDR3, as DNA: TGTGCCAGCGTGGGGGGACAGAGAAACACTGAAGCTTTCTTT. The chain employs TRBV2 and TRBJ1-1; TRBD1 matches at 7 bases. V was pared by 8 bases and J by 2 bases, with 8 bases of the junction left unmatched. The CDR3 totals 14 residues. Per germline, CDR1 SNHLY and CDR2 FYNNEI.